This T cell receptor beta chain was profiled in a study of control samples from healthy donors and cancer patients. Assay used: immunoSEQ multiplex PCR; TCRdb lists only in-frame clones, some missing. The sample yields hundreds of thousands of clones, approximately 92% seen once. The V gene's germline CDR1 is MNHNY and CDR2 SVGAGI (reference sequence). The ends were cut back, 6 bases at V and 1 base at J, with 13 bases in the middle. This CDR3 is built from 15 residues. The chain links TRBV6-6 to TRBJ1-5; D unclear. The source of this sequence is a middle-aged man with head and neck cancer. Sequencing was performed on PBMCs. The DNA for the CDR3 is TGTGCCAGCAGAACTACCTCAGCGAGCAATCAGCCCCAGCATTTT. Its translation is CASRTTSASNQPQHF.